Reported below is one TCR beta chain. This clone was seen ten or more times. Its antigen target is currently unknown. Base qualities are not recorded, but no much larger clone differs from it by a single base. The High Capacity cDNA Reverse Transcription Kit was used to reverse transcribe all of the isolated RNA, meaning that expressed TCRB transcripts were what got sequenced. Deep immunoSEQ sequencing was applied to naive, central memory and regulatory T cell samples, giving an average of roughly 3.5 million total reads per sample. Sorted cells were lysed in RLT buffer, and RNA was extracted using DNase-treated RNeasy Micro or Mini kits according to cell number. To prevent cross-contamination, each cell subset was processed individually, whereas patient and healthy donor samples were processed jointly. Using the immunoSEQ multiplex PCR, TCRB sequences were amplified from cDNA into 87-bp fragments spanning the CDR3 region. Sequencing of the amplicons was done on the Illumina HiSeq platform. Turning to the authors' computational methods: PCR bias was computationally corrected using synthetic template baselines, reads within Hamming distance 2 were collapsed, and singletons that could not be merged were discarded. By aligning reads against IMGT, V, D and J genes, CDR3 length, and insertions or deletions at six rearrangement sites were assigned. Within each subset, clonotype counts were normalized to sorted cell number, after which true diversity and Gini coefficients were computed with the tcR R package. Repertoire sharing was quantified using the overlap coefficient calculated on TCRB nucleotide sequences. TCRdb mirrors the immuneACCESS table, restricted to in-frame sequences. Some clones are absent from its copies; in checked studies, under half trace to an unresolved V gene, and the reason for the others is unknown. D and trimming were read from the DNA, whereas the V and J calls and clone size are those reported in that table. For this sample the table gives about 210,000 clones, of which about a tenth were detected only once. The top ten hold over 1% of the sample.

A single peripheral blood draw of approximately 100 mL on average was collected from each donor into heparinised tubes. Naive, central memory, regulatory and stem cell-like memory CD4+ T cells were sorted on a BD FACSAria II using a panel including CD45RO, CCR7, CD25, CD127, CD95 and CD27. Purity was above 95% for every sorted population. PBMCs were isolated right away by Lymphoprep density gradient centrifugation and were stained directly, without culture. To minimize batch effects, samples were stained and sorted in pairs, one healthy donor with one patient per experiment. The data were obtained in a study of beta chain features in type 1 diabetes (dated by TCRdb to the late 2010s). Study-level background: Mean age, gender distribution, total cell number and subset yield were not different between patients and healthy donors. In the study, recently diagnosed type 1 diabetes patients and matched healthy donors were compared on the TCRB repertoires of their sorted circulating CD4+ T cell subsets. Across all samples, around 100 million sorted cells were examined, and cell number per subset correlated strongly with RNA yield. Regulatory and stem cell-like memory subsets were obtained from only 8 patients and roughly eight healthy donors, while naive and central memory subsets were obtained from all 30 or so donors.

Results and caveats for the whole study, not just this receptor: Shorter templates might be favored by PCR, yet because patient and control samples were amplified and corrected together, any such skew would affect both groups equally. A moderate but significant shortening of TCRB CDR3 length was observed in type 1 diabetes patients in all four CD4+ subsets. Patients with type 1 diabetes made fewer insertions and deleted more nucleotides at VDJ recombination sites, implying thymic rearrangement abnormalities. Because cDNA was sequenced instead of genomic DNA, highly expressing activated cells could be over-represented, though the groups showed no difference in activation or CD3 levels. Naive, central memory and regulatory TCRB repertoires appeared to be more alike among patients than among healthy donors. Because the HLA sub-analyses included only small numbers of individuals, any influence of HLA type on TCRB rearrangement was left unresolved.

The clonotype comes from a man between 18 and 29 years old in good health. Sequenced sample: central memory CD4+ T cells from blood.

For the CDR3, the sequence is CASSINTDTQYF. DNA sequence: TGTGCCAGCAGTATAAACACAGATACGCAGTATTTT. Recombination connected TRBV27 to TRBJ2-3; the D gene cannot be resolved reliably. Trimming takes 5 bases from V and 2 bases from J, and the germline ends sit 5 bases apart. The germline V gene (reference sequence) yields MNHEY for CDR1 and SMNVEV for CDR2. Including cysteine and phenylalanine, the CDR3 has 12 amino acids. Here the CDR3 DNA is all that survives: 36 bases in frame from base 1.